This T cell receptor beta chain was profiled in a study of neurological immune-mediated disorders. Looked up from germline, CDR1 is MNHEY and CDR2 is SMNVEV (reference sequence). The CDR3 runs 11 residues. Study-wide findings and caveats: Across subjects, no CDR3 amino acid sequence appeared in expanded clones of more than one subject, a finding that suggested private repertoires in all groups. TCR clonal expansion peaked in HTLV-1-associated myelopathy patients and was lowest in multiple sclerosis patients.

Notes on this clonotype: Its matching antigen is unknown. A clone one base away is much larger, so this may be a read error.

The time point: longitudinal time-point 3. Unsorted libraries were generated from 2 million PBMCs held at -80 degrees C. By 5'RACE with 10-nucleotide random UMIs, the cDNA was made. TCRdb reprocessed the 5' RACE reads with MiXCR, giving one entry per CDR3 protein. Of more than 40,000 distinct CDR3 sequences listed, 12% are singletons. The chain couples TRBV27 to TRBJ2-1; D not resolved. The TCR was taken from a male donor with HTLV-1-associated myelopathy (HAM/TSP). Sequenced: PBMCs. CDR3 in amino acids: CANSRDNEQFF. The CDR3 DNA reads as TGTGCCAACAGTCGCGACAATGAGCAGTTCTTC.